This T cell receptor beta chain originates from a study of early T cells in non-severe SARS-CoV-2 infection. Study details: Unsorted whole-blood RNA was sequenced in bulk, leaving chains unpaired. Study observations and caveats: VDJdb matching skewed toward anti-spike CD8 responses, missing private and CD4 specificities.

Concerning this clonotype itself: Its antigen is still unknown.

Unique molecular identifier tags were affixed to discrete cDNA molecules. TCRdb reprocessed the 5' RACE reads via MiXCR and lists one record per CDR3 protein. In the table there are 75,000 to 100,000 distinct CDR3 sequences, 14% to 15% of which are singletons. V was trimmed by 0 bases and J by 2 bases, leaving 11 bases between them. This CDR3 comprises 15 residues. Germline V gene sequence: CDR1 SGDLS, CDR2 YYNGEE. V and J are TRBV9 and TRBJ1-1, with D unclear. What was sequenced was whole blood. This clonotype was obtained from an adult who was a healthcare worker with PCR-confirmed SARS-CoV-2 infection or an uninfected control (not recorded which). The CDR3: CASSVEGAGNTEAFF. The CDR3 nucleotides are TGTGCCAGCAGCGTAGAGGGCGCAGGAAACACTGAAGCTTTCTTT.